This T cell receptor beta chain was retrieved from a study of blood T cell repertoires in COVID-19. The V gene's germline CDR1 is KGHSH and CDR2 LQKENI. The V and J ends lost 6 bases and 2 bases respectively, with 14 bases between them. CDR3 length: 15 amino acids. Profiled with immunoSEQ multiplex PCR; TCRdb holds only in-frame clones, not every one. The table has approximately 300,000 clones, roughly 90% seen once. The chain recombines TRBV18 with TRBJ1-5; D gene uncertain. This receptor was taken from a woman aged 30 to 39 who had recovered from COVID-19. The sample was PBMCs or T cells enriched from blood (not recorded which). CDR3 sequence (DNA): TGTGCCAGCTCCACTGGGCAGTCCGGCAATCAGCCCCAGCATTTT. This sequence encodes CASSTGQSGNQPQHF.